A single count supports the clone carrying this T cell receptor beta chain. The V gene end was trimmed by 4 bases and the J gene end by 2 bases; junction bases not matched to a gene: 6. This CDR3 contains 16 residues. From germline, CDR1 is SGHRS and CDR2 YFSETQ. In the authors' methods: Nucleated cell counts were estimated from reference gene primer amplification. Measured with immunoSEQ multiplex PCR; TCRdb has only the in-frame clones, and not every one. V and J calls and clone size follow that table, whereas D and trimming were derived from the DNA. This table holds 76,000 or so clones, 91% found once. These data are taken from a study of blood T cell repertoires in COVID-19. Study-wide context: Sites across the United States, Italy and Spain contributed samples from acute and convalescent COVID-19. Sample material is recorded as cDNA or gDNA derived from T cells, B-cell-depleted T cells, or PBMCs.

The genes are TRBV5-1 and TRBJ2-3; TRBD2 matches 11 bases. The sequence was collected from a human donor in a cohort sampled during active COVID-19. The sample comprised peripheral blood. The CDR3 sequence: CASSLGTSGPTDTQYF. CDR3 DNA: TGCGCCAGCAGCCTCGGGACTAGCGGCCCCACAGATACGCAGTATTTT.